These 9 T cell receptor beta chains share one sample of origin, sequenced in a study of blood T cell repertoires in COVID-19. Only in-frame clones appear in the TCRdb table, and some are missing; sequencing was by immunoSEQ multiplex PCR. This repertoire shows roughly 150,000 clones, around nine tenths found once; its top ten account for around 5%. The sample comprised peripheral blood. The receptors stem from a human donor in a cohort sampled during active COVID-19.

This clone was picked up a small number of times. The chain is built from TRBV28 and TRBJ1-5, with D unclear. CDR1 MDHEN and CDR2 SYDVKM come from the germline V gene. V dropped 6 bases and J dropped 2 bases, with 17 bases sitting between them. CDR3 length equals 16 residues. Written as DNA, the CDR3 is TGTGCCAGCAGGTTAGGGCGAGGGCCTGGCAATCAGCCCCAGCATTTT. Translation: CASRLGRGPGNQPQHF.

The J gene is TRBJ2-5, the V gene TRBV3-1 (or the pseudogene TRBV3-2), with D perhaps TRBD2 (6 bases). The CDR3 is 15 amino acids. Germline-derived CDR1 and CDR2 are LGHDT and YNNKEL (reference sequence). V gave up 3 bases and J gave up 1 base, with 12 bases separating them. CDR3 nucleotide sequence: TGTGCCAGCAGCCAGGACTGGCGGGGCCAAGAGACCCAGTACTTC. Translation gives CASSQDWRGQETQYF.

The chain has TRBV12-3 or TRBV12-4 and TRBJ1-1; D perhaps matches TRBD1 (6 bases). The CDR3 has 13 amino acids. The V and J ends lost 3 bases and 8 bases respectively, with 13 bases between them. The CDR3 DNA reads TGTGCCAGCAGTTTTGGGGGACAAGGGGAAGCTTTCTTT. Translated: CASSFGGQGEAFF.

As DNA, the CDR3 is TGTGCCAGCAGCCCGGTTAGAGTCTCGGAGACCCAGTACTTC. Translated: CASSPVRVSETQYF. This chain joins TRBV14 and TRBJ2-5; D is undetermined. CDR3 length: 14 amino acids. Germline V gene sequence: CDR1 SGHDN, CDR2 FVKESK. Trimming took 4 bases from V and 5 from J, leaving 14 bases between them.

A remark on this clone: This sample also contains other DNA sequences that code for the same CDR3. The genes are TRBV24-1 and TRBJ2-1, with 11 bases aligning to TRBD2. This CDR3 has 16 amino acids. Per germline, CDR1 KGHDR and CDR2 SFDVKD. V lost 3 bases and J lost 3; bases outside the gene matches: 3. CDR3 coding DNA: TGTGCCACCAGTGATCCCGGGACTAGCGGCTACAATGAGCAGTTCTTC. Amino acids: CATSDPGTSGYNEQFF.

The chain joins TRBV9 to TRBJ1-2, with D unclear. The CDR3 loop spans 15 amino acids. Per the germline V gene, CDR1 is SGDLS and CDR2 is YYNGEE. The ends were cut back, 0 bases at V and 0 bases at J, with 9 bases in the middle. As DNA, the CDR3 is TGTGCCAGCAGCGTAGAAATCAATTCTAACTATGGCTACACCTTC. Translating gives CASSVEINSNYGYTF.

The genes are TRBV3-1 (or the pseudogene TRBV3-2) and TRBJ1-5; no clear D gene. V lost 5 bases and J lost 7, with 15 bases in between. This CDR3 has 14 amino acids. Germline CDR1 and CDR2: LGHDT and YNNKEL (reference sequence). The CDR3 DNA reads TGTGCCAGCAGCGGGGAGGGCGGTGGGCAGCCCCAGCATTTT. Its protein product is CASSGEGGGQPQHF.

The V gene is TRBV10-2, the J gene TRBJ2-1; 12 nucleotides align to TRBD2. This CDR3 region has 16 residues. The germline gives CDR1 WSHSY, CDR2 SAAADI. V shed 6 bases, J shed 6 bases, and the junction held 9 bases outside the gene matches. CDR3 region: CASRDTGTSGSNEQFF. As DNA, the CDR3 is TGCGCCAGCAGGGACACCGGGACTAGCGGGTCCAATGAGCAGTTCTTC.

CDR3 nucleotide sequence: TGTGCCAGCAGCTTCGGAACGGGCTCCTACAATGAGCAGTTCTTC. Translation: CASSFGTGSYNEQFF. The gene calls are TRBV5-6 and TRBJ2-1; D ambiguous. Trimming took 2 bases from V and 0 from J, leaving 9 bases between them. CDR3 length: 15 residues. Germline V CDR1 and CDR2: SGHDT, YYEEEE.